The rows below give T cell receptor beta chains drawn from one sample of a study of technical replicates of blood from a few donors. Produced via immunoSEQ multiplex PCR; TCRdb's table is partial and in-frame only. The table records roughly 100,000 clones, 90% to 97% of them present only once. Sequencing was done on a sample of T cells isolated from PBMCs. Receptors originate from a human donor in good health. CDR3s include the opening cysteine and the closing phenylalanine or tryptophan. The D gene is left open where the match is weak. Size is omitted from some rows. Given values are once, few, many or a class for expanded clones.

cdr3_nt	cdr3_aa	j_call	clone_size	v_call	d_call
TGCGCCAGCAGCCAAATAGCGGGAGCCTACGAGCAGTACTTC	CASSQIAGAYEQYF	TRBJ2-7	.	TRBV4-1	TRBD2
TGCGCCAGCAGCCCCTTTCTGGGGAGCTCCTACGAGCAGTACTTC	CASSPFLGSSYEQYF	TRBJ2-7	once	TRBV4-3	.
TGTGCCTGGAGTACAGGGACTGGAAACACCATATATTTT	CAWSTGTGNTIYF	TRBJ1-3	few	TRBV30	.
TGTGCCAGTAGCAGTACCGGGACAGGGAAGGCCTACGAGCAGTACTTC	CASSSTGTGKAYEQYF	TRBJ2-7	.	TRBV19	TRBD1
TGCGCCAGCAGCCTACTGGAGGGTGGTTCCTACGAGCAGTACTTC	CASSLLEGGSYEQYF	TRBJ2-7	.	TRBV4-1	.
TGTGCCAGCAGCTTGGACCCAGGGCCCCTAGGGGAAAAACTGTTTTTT	CASSLDPGPLGEKLFF	TRBJ1-4	.	TRBV5-8	.
TGTGCCAGCAGGCCGGAGGGGGCCCTCGAGACCCAGTACTTC	CASRPEGALETQYF	TRBJ2-5	.	TRBV13	.
TGTGCTAGTGCAGGTGGGCGGGAAGGGAATCAGCCCCAGCATTTT	CASAGGREGNQPQHF	TRBJ1-5	.	TRBV12-5	.
TGTGCCAGCAGCCGGGACAGCAACTATGGCTACACCTTC	CASSRDSNYGYTF	TRBJ1-2	.	TRBV11-2	TRBD1
TGTGCCAGCTCACCTAGTACAGGAAACACCGGGGAGCTGTTTTTT	CASSPSTGNTGELFF	TRBJ2-2	.	TRBV18	.
TGTGCCACTGGGGGGACCTTGAACACTGAAGCTTTCTTT	CATGGTLNTEAFF	TRBJ1-1	.	TRBV10-3	.
TGTGCCAGTGCGGGGGACACAGATACGCAGTATTTT	CASAGDTDTQYF	TRBJ2-3	.	TRBV6-1	TRBD2
TGTGCCAGCAGTCCCGACAGGGGGTTAAGCACAGATACGCAGTATTTT	CASSPDRGLSTDTQYF	TRBJ2-3	.	TRBV27	TRBD1
TGTGCCAGCAGTTTAGTTAGAGGGGGCACTGAAGCTTTCTTT	CASSLVRGGTEAFF	TRBJ1-1	.	TRBV27	.
TGTGCCAGTAGTATCCGGGACACACACTCCTACGAGCAGTACTTC	CASSIRDTHSYEQYF	TRBJ2-7	.	TRBV19	.
TGTGCCAGCAGCTTGTTCCCGTCGGGGGGGCACAACGAGCAGTACTTC	CASSLFPSGGHNEQYF	TRBJ2-7	.	TRBV5-4	TRBD2
TGTGCCAGCAGTTACTCCACGGAGGGTGAAGCTTTCTTT	CASSYSTEGEAFF	TRBJ1-1	.	TRBV6-5	.
TGTGCCAGCAGCTTATTTAACAGAATTAATGAAAAACTGTTTTTT	CASSLFNRINEKLFF	TRBJ1-4	.	TRBV7-8	.
TGCGCCAGCAGCTTAGGGGCGACTAATGAAAAACTGTTTTTT	CASSLGATNEKLFF	TRBJ1-4	.	TRBV5-1	.
TGTGCTAGTGGTTTGGCCTGGACAGGGGGAAGTTACCGTCCCGGAGAAAAACTGTTTTTT	CASGLAWTGGSYRPGEKLFF	TRBJ1-4	.	TRBV12-5	TRBD1
TGCGCCAGCAGCCAAGAGATCGGGAGGTTAAATGAGCAGTTCTTC	CASSQEIGRLNEQFF	TRBJ2-1	.	TRBV4-3	TRBD2
TGTGCCAGCTCACTTAACAGGGGGCAGGAGACCCAGTACTTC	CASSLNRGQETQYF	TRBJ2-5	once	TRBV18	TRBD1
TGTGCCAGCTCGGCCACAGGGGAAGAGACCCAGTACTTC	CASSATGEETQYF	TRBJ2-5	.	TRBV18	TRBD1
TGCGCCAGCAGGGCCGACAGAATAGACTATGGCTACACCTTC	CASRADRIDYGYTF	TRBJ1-2	.	TRBV4-3	.
TGTGCCAGCAGTGAAGCAAGACCGCGGGAGTACGAGCAGTACTTC	CASSEARPREYEQYF	TRBJ2-7	.	TRBV6-1	TRBD2
TGTGCCAGCTCCCAGGGACAGAACACTGAAGCTTTCTTT	CASSQGQNTEAFF	TRBJ1-1	.	TRBV18	.
TGTGCCAGCAGCTTAAGGGGGACAGGCTTCACCTACGAGCAGTACTTC	CASSLRGTGFTYEQYF	TRBJ2-7	.	TRBV7-2	TRBD1
TGTGCCAGCAGCCCCCTCGGGACAGGGGGCTACGAGCAGTACTTC	CASSPLGTGGYEQYF	TRBJ2-7	.	TRBV5-6	TRBD1
TGCAGCGTTGAAGATTATAGTGAAGCTTTCTTT	CSVEDYSEAFF	TRBJ1-1	.	TRBV29-1	.
TGTGCCAGCAGCTTCGGGGACGAGCAGTACTTC	CASSFGDEQYF	TRBJ2-7	.	TRBV7-9	.
TGTGCCAGCAGCACCGGACAGACCTACGAGCAGTACTTC	CASSTGQTYEQYF	TRBJ2-7	.	TRBV5-5	.
TGTGCCAGCATGGTATCAGGATCAACCTACGAGCAGTACTTC	CASMVSGSTYEQYF	TRBJ2-7	.	TRBV5-6	.
TGTGCCAGCAGCTTACAAAGCGGGGGCCCGGATGAGCAGTTCTTC	CASSLQSGGPDEQFF	TRBJ2-1	.	TRBV7-2	TRBD2
TGTGCCAGCAGTTTATCAGCGGGAGTAGGATACGAGCAGTACTTC	CASSLSAGVGYEQYF	TRBJ2-7	.	TRBV27	TRBD2
TGTGCCAGCTCACCCGCATCGGGAGGGAACACTGAAGCTTTCTTT	CASSPASGGNTEAFF	TRBJ1-1	few	TRBV18	.
TGTGCCACCAGCAGAGATAGGGACAGGGCAGATACGCAGTATTTT	CATSRDRDRADTQYF	TRBJ2-3	once	TRBV15	TRBD1
TGCGCCAGCAGCCCTAGCGGGAGGTTCGGGATAGATGAGCAGTTCTTC	CASSPSGRFGIDEQFF	TRBJ2-1	.	TRBV4-3	TRBD2
TGTGCCAGTAGTACCCTCCTCAGTGAAAAACTGTTTTTT	CASSTLLSEKLFF	TRBJ1-4	once	TRBV19	.
TGTGCCAGCAGCACCGGGGGGACAGGGGGCACAGATACGCAGTATTTT	CASSTGGTGGTDTQYF	TRBJ2-3	.	TRBV7-8	TRBD1
TGTGCTAGTGGTCCAGGACAGGGAACGGGATACACCGGGGAGCTGTTTTTT	CASGPGQGTGYTGELFF	TRBJ2-2	.	TRBV12-5	TRBD1
TGTGCCAGCAGCGTAGGCGGACAGGGTAGAGAGACCCAGTACTTC	CASSVGGQGRETQYF	TRBJ2-5	.	TRBV9	TRBD1
TGTGCCAGTAGTACCGCGGCGCCTGGGGCCAACGTCCTGACTTTC	CASSTAAPGANVLTF	TRBJ2-6	.	TRBV19	.
TGTGCCAGCAGCTTAGCGACCGGGTCCTACGAGCAGTACTTC	CASSLATGSYEQYF	TRBJ2-7	.	TRBV7-3	.
TGTGCCAGCACTCCGAGAGGCTATAGCAATCAGCCCCAGCATTTT	CASTPRGYSNQPQHF	TRBJ1-5	.	TRBV6-5	.
TGTGCCAGCAGCTTGGACCGGGTCTATGGCTACACCTTC	CASSLDRVYGYTF	TRBJ1-2	.	TRBV5-6	.
TGTGCCAGTAGAACCTACGAGCAGTACTTC	CASRTYEQYF	TRBJ2-7	once	TRBV6-1	.
TGTGCCAGCAGTTACGGGGAGGACAATGAGCAGTTCTTC	CASSYGEDNEQFF	TRBJ2-1	once	TRBV6-5	.
TGTGCCTGGAGTGCCGACAGGGCCCCCCGGACCCAGTACTTC	CAWSADRAPRTQYF	TRBJ2-5	.	TRBV30	TRBD1
TGCGCCAGCAGCTGGGGACAGGGCTATGGCTACACCTTC	CASSWGQGYGYTF	TRBJ1-2	.	TRBV5-1	TRBD1
TGCGCCAGCAGCCAAGAGAGAGGATCACGCACAGATACGCAGTATTTT	CASSQERGSRTDTQYF	TRBJ2-3	.	TRBV4-3	.
TGTGCCAGCAGCATTGAGGGGGATGGGGGCTATGGCTACACCTTC	CASSIEGDGGYGYTF	TRBJ1-2	once	TRBV5-5	.